This TCR beta chain was recovered during a study of blood T cell repertoires in COVID-19. Across the whole study: Samples representing acute and convalescent COVID-19 were sourced from the United States, Italy and Spain. Sources were T cells, B-cell-depleted T cells, or PBMCs; the material itself was cDNA or gDNA.

The CDR3 length is 14 residues. The V gene lost 6 bases and the J gene lost 7 bases, with 16 bases spanning the gap. Per germline, CDR1 MDHEN and CDR2 SYDVKM. Original data processing: Reference gene primer amplification in the assay estimated nucleated cell counts. Method: immunoSEQ multiplex PCR; TCRdb's copy keeps in-frame clones and lacks some. The DNA gave D and trimming, while V, J and clone size come from that table. Of over 95,000 clones listed, roughly 80% are singletons. The sequence derives from a man in his forties or fifties with acute or convalescent COVID-19. Material for sequencing was peripheral blood. The V call is TRBV28, the J call TRBJ1-5; tentative D call: TRBD1 (6 bases). The CDR3 is CASRLRGEGQPQHF. The CDR3 DNA is TGTGCCAGCAGACTCAGGGGTGAAGGGCAGCCCCAGCATTTT. The entire variable domain, with the rest obtained from reference TRBV28 and TRBJ1-5, is as follows: DVKVTQSSRYLVKRTGEKVFLECVQDMDHENMFWYRQDPGLGLRLIYFSYDVKMKEKGDIPEGYSVSREKKERFSLILESASTNQTSMYLCASRLRGEGQPQHFGDGTRLSIL.